These 27 T cell receptor beta chains came from one sample sequenced in a study of cytomegalovirus exposure and HLA in healthy donors. Primers for the PCR totalled 60 Vbeta and 13 Jbeta. Profiled with immunoSEQ multiplex PCR; TCRdb holds only in-frame clones, not every one. The sample contains about 250,000 clones, about 75% of which appear only once. Sequences were obtained from PBMCs. These receptors came from a female donor in good health and CMV-seronegative.

The chain has TRBV11-3 and TRBJ2-7; D is unclear. Trimming cost V 1 base and J 1 base, with 8 bases left between them. In germline, CDR1 is SGHNT, CDR2 YENEEA. This CDR3 spans 14 amino acids. CDR3: CASSLGGQSYEQYF. The CDR3 DNA sequence: TGTGCCAGCAGCTTAGGAGGCCAGTCCTACGAGCAGTACTTC.

CDR3 DNA: TGCAGCGCCCTCGACAGGGGAACTATGGCTGAAGCTTTCTTT. It specifies CSALDRGTMAEAFF. This chain links TRBV29-1 with TRBJ1-1; TRBD1 matches at 8 bases. The V and J ends lost 7 bases and 6 bases, in that order; junction bases with no gene match: 13. Germline V lookup: CDR1 SQVTM, CDR2 ANQGSEA. The CDR3 loop spans 14 amino acids.

This chain links TRBV11-2 with TRBJ1-2, with D unclear. Germline V gene data show CDR1 as SGHAT and CDR2 as FQNNGV. Trimming took 1 base from V and 7 from J, leaving 4 bases between them. CDR3 size: 11 residues. The CDR3 protein is CASSLVAGYTF. As DNA, the CDR3 is TGTGCCAGCAGCTTAGTGGCTGGCTACACCTTC.

The V call is TRBV28, the J call TRBJ1-2; the D gene is possibly TRBD1 (6 bases). Trimming cost V 5 bases and J 5 bases, with 18 bases left between them. The CDR3 is made up of 15 amino acids. Germline V CDR1 and CDR2: MDHEN, SYDVKM. The CDR3 here is CASSLRTALRYGYTF. The CDR3 nucleotides read TGTGCCAGCAGTCTACGGACAGCCCTTAGGTATGGCTACACCTTC.

The sample holds one count of this clone. The chain combines TRBV9 with TRBJ2-7; 12 bases align to TRBD2. The CDR3 extends over 15 amino acids. The junction had 7 bases not matched to a gene; V was cut back by 3 bases and J by 6 bases. Germline loops: CDR1 SGDLS, CDR2 YYNGEE. CDR3 amino acids: CASSATTSGSREQYF. In DNA, the CDR3 is TGTGCCAGCAGCGCGACGACTAGCGGGAGCCGCGAGCAGTACTTC.

The chain joins TRBV4-1 to TRBJ1-4, with D uncertain. Between the trimmed V and J ends, which lost 0 bases and 2 bases, there was a span of 7 bases. The CDR3 length is 15 residues. Germline CDR1 and CDR2: MGHRA and YSYEKL. The CDR3, as DNA: TGCGCCAGCAGCCAAGATGAGGCGACTAATGAAAAACTGTTTTTT. This sequence encodes CASSQDEATNEKLFF.

The chain recombines TRBV5-4 with TRBJ2-7, with a tentative D call TRBD1 (5 bases). The V end lost 2 bases, the J end lost 6 bases, and 15 bases lay between the germline ends. The germline CDR1 and CDR2 sequences are SGHNT and YYREEE (reference sequence). This CDR3 spans 14 amino acids. CDR3 DNA sequence: TGTGCCAGCAGCTTAGGCCTGGCAGGGCGCGAGCAGTACTTC. Protein sequence: CASSLGLAGREQYF.

The J gene is TRBJ2-1, the V gene TRBV1; the table calls TRBD1, which could not be checked here. TRBV1 is described as a pseudogene. The length of the CDR3 is 15 residues. This chain's CDR3 is CTSSLSDRGWDEQFF. The DNA of the CDR3 is TGCACCAGCAGCCTTTCCGACAGGGGATGGGATGAGCAGTTCTTC.

This chain joins TRBV4-1 and TRBJ2-7; 9 positions match TRBD2. The CDR3 covers 16 residues. The V segment lost 0 bases and the J segment 2 bases; nucleotides outside the gene matches: 5. In germline, CDR1 is MGHRA, CDR2 YSYEKL. The CDR3 DNA sequence: TGCGCCAGCAGCCAAGAAATAGGCGGGAGGGCCTACGAGCAGTACTTC. It is translated as CASSQEIGGRAYEQYF.

This clone was detected once. The V call is TRBV7-8, the J call TRBJ2-1, with a weak D call TRBD2 (5 bases). The germline gives CDR1 SGHVS, CDR2 FQNEAQ. The germline V and J ends were trimmed by 0 bases and 10 bases, with 16 bases remaining between them. The CDR3 totals 15 residues. DNA of the CDR3: TGTGCCAGCAGCTTAGCGCTAATGGGAGTGCACGAGCAGTTCTTC. It encodes CASSLALMGVHEQFF.

The V call is TRBV7-2, the J call TRBJ2-2, with 13 bases aligning to TRBD2. Losses at the gene ends were 5 bases for V and 8 bases for J; bases not matched to a gene: 8. CDR1 and CDR2 (germline): SGHTA, FQGNSA. This CDR3 comprises 16 residues. CDR3 amino acids: CASSPARTSGRGELFF. CDR3 coding DNA: TGTGCCAGCAGCCCGGCGCGGACTAGCGGGAGAGGGGAGCTGTTTTTT.

The rearrangement uses TRBV7-9 and TRBJ2-1, with D maybe TRBD1 (6 bases). The germline V and J ends were trimmed by 9 bases and 5 bases, with 17 bases remaining between them. The germline gives CDR1 SEHNR, CDR2 FQNEAQ (reference sequence). The CDR3 loop spans 14 amino acids. The CDR3 region is CASHYREPHNEQFF. The CDR3 coding sequence is TGTGCCAGTCACTACAGGGAACCTCACAATGAGCAGTTCTTC.

V gene TRBV27 combines with J gene TRBJ2-5; the match to TRBD2 covers 9 bases. This CDR3 has 15 amino acids. Looked up from germline, CDR1 is MNHEY and CDR2 is SMNVEV (reference sequence). V lost 7 bases, J lost 4 bases, and 10 bases stayed unmatched. The CDR3 DNA sequence: TGTGCCAGCATGGCGGGAGGGAACCCCCTAGAGACCCAGTACTTC. Residues: CASMAGGNPLETQYF.

This chain uses TRBV27 with TRBJ2-7, with 7 bases identical to TRBD1. Trimming took 0 bases from V and 1 from J; bases not matched to a gene: 6. Germline-derived CDR1 and CDR2 are MNHEY and SMNVEV (reference sequence). The CDR3 extends over 16 amino acids. CDR3 sequence reads: CASSLSVGTVSYEQYF. CDR3 coding DNA: TGTGCCAGCAGTTTATCGGTAGGGACAGTATCCTACGAGCAGTACTTC.

V gene TRBV5-1 combines with J gene TRBJ2-1; D gene uncertain. This CDR3 has 16 residues. Germline CDR1 and CDR2: SGHRS and YFSETQ. The ends were cut back, 4 bases at V and 3 bases at J, with 17 bases in the middle. The CDR3, as DNA: TGCGCCAGCAGCCCCCCCAAGGCGGAGTTCTACAATGAGCAGTTCTTC. This codes for CASSPPKAEFYNEQFF. The full variable domain, completed using reference TRBV5-1 and TRBJ2-1, is KAGVTQTPRYLIKTRGQQVTLSCSPISGHRSVSWYQQTPGQGLQFLFEYFSETQRNKGNFPGRFSGRQFSNSRSEMNVSTLELGDSALYLCASSPPKAEFYNEQFFGPGTRLTVL.

This clone was seen a few times. The rearrangement uses TRBV15 and TRBJ1-4; no definite D call. Trimming pared 1 base from V and 5 bases from J, leaving 8 bases between. Germline V gene data show CDR1 as LNHNV and CDR2 as YYDKDF (reference sequence). The CDR3 runs to 14 residues. DNA for the CDR3: TGTGCCACCAGCAGAGGAGGTACCAATGAAAAACTGTTTTTT. Residues: CATSRGGTNEKLFF.

The chain combines TRBV10-1 with TRBJ2-1, with 10 bases aligning to TRBD2. The J segment lost 7 bases and the V segment lost 5 bases, leaving 11 bases of the junction unmatched. Germline V gene lookup returns CDR1 WNHNN and CDR2 SYGVQD (reference sequence). The CDR3 sequence is 16 residues long. This chain's CDR3 is CASSSPMTSGSNEQFF. The CDR3, as DNA: TGCGCCAGCAGTTCCCCTATGACTAGCGGGTCAAATGAGCAGTTCTTC.

The gene calls are TRBV28 and TRBJ2-3, with 13 bases aligning to TRBD2. CDR3 length equals 16 residues. V shed 5 bases and J 6 bases; nucleotides not matched to a gene: 8. Per germline, CDR1 MDHEN and CDR2 SYDVKM. CDR3 sequence (DNA): TGTGCCAGCAGTACAGGACTAGCGGGAGTATCGGATACGCAGTATTTT. Amino acids: CASSTGLAGVSDTQYF.

The chain carries TRBV11-2 and TRBJ2-1; 9 bases are a match to TRBD2. V lost 7 bases, J lost 14 bases, and 15 bases stayed unmatched. Looked up from germline, CDR1 is SGHAT and CDR2 is FQNNGV. This CDR3 has 14 residues. The CDR3 sequence: CASTVAWAGGPEFF. The CDR3 bases are TGTGCCAGCACCGTTGCTTGGGCGGGAGGGCCCGAGTTCTTC.

The chain combines TRBV19 with TRBJ1-2; the D gene is possibly TRBD1 (5 bases). The germline V gene has CDR1 LNHDA and CDR2 SQIVND (reference sequence). V was shortened by 3 bases and J by 5 bases, with 13 bases between the two germline ends. The CDR3 is 14 amino acids. The CDR3 DNA sequence: TGTGCCAGTAGTATCGAGCAGGGCCGGTATGGCTACACCTTC. This codes for CASSIEQGRYGYTF.

V usage is TRBV19 and J usage is TRBJ1-6; 8 bases align to TRBD1. From germline, CDR1 is LNHDA and CDR2 SQIVND (reference sequence). This CDR3 comprises 15 residues. The V and J ends lost 7 bases and 9 bases, in that order; junction bases with no gene match: 11. CDR3 residues: CASTPAGGGSSPLHF. The CDR3 DNA follows: TGTGCCAGTACCCCTGCAGGGGGCGGGAGTTCACCCCTCCACTTT.

The chain employs TRBV7-9 and TRBJ2-3; TRBD1 might be the D (5 bases). The CDR3 totals 16 residues. Trimming pared 1 base from V and 1 base from J, leaving 12 bases between. The germline gives CDR1 SEHNR, CDR2 FQNEAQ (reference sequence). This CDR3 reads CASSLVRGIRTDTQYF. In DNA form, the CDR3 reads TGTGCCAGCAGCTTAGTAAGGGGAATCCGCACAGATACGCAGTATTTT.

The chain employs TRBV7-2 and TRBJ2-7; 10 bases are a match to TRBD2. This CDR3 spans 14 amino acids. V shed 10 bases, J shed 6 bases, and the junction held 12 bases outside the gene matches. Per the germline V gene, CDR1 is SGHTA and CDR2 is FQGNSA. The DNA for the CDR3 is TGTGCCACCGGCAGCGGGAGGGGACGACTCGAGCAGTACTTC. It translates to CATGSGRGRLEQYF.

The V call is TRBV11-2, the J call TRBJ1-2; D gene unclear. Germline V gene sequence: CDR1 SGHAT, CDR2 FQNNGV. The V and J ends lost 6 bases and 0 bases respectively, with 14 bases between them. The CDR3 is made up of 15 amino acids. The CDR3 DNA reads as TGTGCCAGCAGGGAACCCGGGAGGCCTAACTATGGCTACACCTTC. Encoded protein: CASREPGRPNYGYTF.

The rearrangement links TRBV4-1 to TRBJ2-4; TRBD2 is a possible D gene (6 bases). CDR1 MGHRA and CDR2 YSYEKL come from the germline V gene. This CDR3 has 16 amino acids. V was pared by 4 bases and J by 7 bases, with 20 bases between. CDR3: CASSPELGRQANIQYF. The CDR3 bases are TGCGCCAGCAGCCCGGAATTAGGGAGGCAGGCTAACATTCAGTACTTC.

The V and J genes are TRBV18 and TRBJ2-2; no firm D call. Per the germline V gene, CDR1 is KGHSH and CDR2 is LQKENI. Trimming shortened V by 0 bases and J by 6 bases, and 11 bases separated the two germline ends. The CDR3 runs to 15 residues. In DNA form, the CDR3 reads TGTGCCAGCTCACCACCGGTGGGCGCGTCCGGGGAGCTGTTTTTT. Translation: CASSPPVGASGELFF. Variable domain in full (rest from reference TRBV18 and TRBJ2-2): NAGVMQNPRHLVRRRGQEARLRCSPMKGHSHVYWYRQLPEEGLKFMVYLQKENIIDESGMPKERFSAEFPKEGPSILRIQQVVRGDSAAYFCASSPPVGASGELFFGEGSRLTVL.

Only one count was recorded for this clone. This chain connects TRBV28 to TRBJ2-1; 8 nucleotides agree with TRBD2. Looked up from germline, CDR1 is MDHEN and CDR2 is SYDVKM. This CDR3 contains 15 residues. Trimming took 6 bases from V and 9 from J; bases not matched to a gene: 13. The CDR3 loop is CASSTGGAGDTEQFF. The CDR3 DNA reads as TGTGCCAGCAGCACCGGGGGAGCGGGAGACACTGAGCAGTTCTTC.